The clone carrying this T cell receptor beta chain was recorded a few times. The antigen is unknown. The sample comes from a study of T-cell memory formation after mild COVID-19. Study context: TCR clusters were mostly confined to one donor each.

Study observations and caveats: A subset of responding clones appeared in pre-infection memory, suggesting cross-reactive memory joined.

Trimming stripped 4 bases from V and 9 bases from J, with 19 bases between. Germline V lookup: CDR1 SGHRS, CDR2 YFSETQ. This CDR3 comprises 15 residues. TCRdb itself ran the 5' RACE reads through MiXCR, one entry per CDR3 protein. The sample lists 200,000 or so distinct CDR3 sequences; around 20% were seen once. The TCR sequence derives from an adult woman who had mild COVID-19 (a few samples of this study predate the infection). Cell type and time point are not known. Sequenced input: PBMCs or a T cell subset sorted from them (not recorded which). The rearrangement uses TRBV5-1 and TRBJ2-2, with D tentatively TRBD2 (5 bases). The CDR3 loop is CASSPRSGGSRELFF. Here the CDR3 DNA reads TGCGCCAGCAGCCCCAGGAGCGGTGGGTCCCGGGAGCTGTTTTTT.